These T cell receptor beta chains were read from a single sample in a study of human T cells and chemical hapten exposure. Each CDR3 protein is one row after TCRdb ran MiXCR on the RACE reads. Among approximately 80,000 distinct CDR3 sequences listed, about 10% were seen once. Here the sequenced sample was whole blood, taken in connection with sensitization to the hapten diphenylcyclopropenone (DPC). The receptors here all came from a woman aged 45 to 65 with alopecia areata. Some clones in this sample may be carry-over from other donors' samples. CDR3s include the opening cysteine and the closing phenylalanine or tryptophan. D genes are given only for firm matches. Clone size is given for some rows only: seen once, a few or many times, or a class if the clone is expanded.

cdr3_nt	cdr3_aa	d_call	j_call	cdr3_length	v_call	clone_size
TGTGCCAGTAGACAGGGGAACGAGCAGTACTTC	CASRQGNEQYF	TRBD1	TRBJ2-7	11	TRBV19	NA
TGTGCCAGCACGGCCTTCGCTGAAGCTTTCTTT	CASTAFAEAFF	NA	TRBJ1-1	11	TRBV28	few
TGCAGCGCTACCCGGGCCCCGGTAGACATTCAGTACTTC	CSATRAPVDIQYF	NA	TRBJ2-4	13	TRBV29-1	many
TGTGCCAGCAGTTACGCCTCCCCGGGAGGGGCCCAGTACTTC	CASSYASPGGAQYF	TRBD2	TRBJ2-5	14	TRBV6-6	many
TGTGCCAGCAGCCAAGATCCGGCGAGCGGGGGTACCTACGAGCAGTACTTC	CASSQDPASGGTYEQYF	TRBD2	TRBJ2-7	17	TRBV3-1	once
TGTGCCAGCAGTTCAAGGACTCAAGGAGGGAATGAGCAGTTCTTC	CASSSRTQGGNEQFF	NA	TRBJ2-1	15	TRBV12-3/TRBV12-4	many
TGTGCCAGCAGCGTCGGGACTAGCGGGGGCCAAGATACGCAGTATTTT	CASSVGTSGGQDTQYF	TRBD2	TRBJ2-3	16	TRBV9	NA
TGTGCCAGCAGCACTACTAGCGGGTCGAAGGGCGAGCAGTACTTC	CASSTTSGSKGEQYF	TRBD2	TRBJ2-7	15	TRBV3-1	many
TGTGCCAGTAGTACCGCCGGGCGTCAAGGCACCCACGAGCAGTACTTC	CASSTAGRQGTHEQYF	NA	TRBJ2-7	16	TRBV19	many
TGTGCCAGCAGCTTAGGGGGCAGCACCGGGGAGCTGTTTTTT	CASSLGGSTGELFF	NA	TRBJ2-2	14	TRBV7-2	many
TGTGCCAGCACGTCGACAGTGATGATGAACACTGAAGCTTTCTTT	CASTSTVMMNTEAFF	NA	TRBJ1-1	15	TRBV6-1	few
TGTGCCAGCAGCTTAGTTCCGACTAGCGGGACCGAGCAGTACTTC	CASSLVPTSGTEQYF	TRBD2	TRBJ2-7	15	TRBV7-2	many
TGTGCCAGCAGTGCTACAGGTTACGAGCAGTACTTC	CASSATGYEQYF	NA	TRBJ2-7	12	TRBV25-1	many
TGCGCCAGCAGCTTCGGGGGCAACTATAATTCACCCCTCCACTTT	CASSFGGNYNSPLHF	NA	TRBJ1-6	15	TRBV5-1	many
TGTGCCAGCATGAGATTAGGGCAAGAAGAGACCGGGGAGCTGTTTTTT	CASMRLGQEETGELFF	NA	TRBJ2-2	16	TRBV6-2/TRBV6-3	many
TGTGCCAGCAGCCAAGGAGGAAAAGCTTTCTTT	CASSQGGKAFF	NA	TRBJ1-1	11	TRBV14	many
TGTGCCTGGAGTGGGCAGGGTGGCAATCAGCCCCAGCATTTT	CAWSGQGGNQPQHF	NA	TRBJ1-5	14	TRBV30	few
TGTGCCAGCAGCTTGCAGCTAGCGGGAGGGCCTTCCCCCCCAGATACGCAGTATTTT	CASSLQLAGGPSPPDTQYF	TRBD2	TRBJ2-3	19	TRBV5-5	few
TGTGCCAGCTCGTTTCGGGAGGCGGCCATCCAGACCCGGTACTTC	CASSFREAAIQTRYF	TRBD2	TRBJ2-5	15	TRBV6-6	NA
TGCGCCAGCAGCCTAGGGAGGACAGATACGCAGTATTTT	CASSLGRTDTQYF	NA	TRBJ2-3	13	TRBV5-1	many
TGCGCCAGCAGCTTGGAGTCGAGGACAACGACCTATAATTCACCCCTCCACTTT	CASSLESRTTTYNSPLHF	NA	TRBJ1-6	18	TRBV5-1	few
TGTGCCAGCAGCCAAGCCCTGAGCTCTAACTATGGCTACACCTTC	CASSQALSSNYGYTF	NA	TRBJ1-2	15	TRBV4-2	many
TGTGCCAGCAGGCGGGAGCCGAACACCGGGGAGCTGTTTTTT	CASRREPNTGELFF	TRBD2	TRBJ2-2	14	TRBV7-6	many
TGCAGTGCACCGGGACTAGCGGGAGGAGAGCAGTTCTTC	CSAPGLAGGEQFF	TRBD2	TRBJ2-1	13	TRBV20-1	many
TGTGCCAGCAGTTACTCGTCAAGGAACACCGGGGAGCTGTTTTTT	CASSYSSRNTGELFF	NA	TRBJ2-2	15	TRBV6-5	NA
TGTGCCAGCAGCTTAGGTGTAGCGGGTAGTCCTACAAGTGAGCAGTTCTTC	CASSLGVAGSPTSEQFF	TRBD2	TRBJ2-1	17	TRBV11-3	NA
TGTGCCAGCAGCACAGGCGACAGGGCCCAAGAGACCCAGTACTTC	CASSTGDRAQETQYF	TRBD1	TRBJ2-5	15	TRBV7-9	many
TGTGCCAGCAGTTTCGGCGGCAGGATCTCTGAAGCTTTCTTT	CASSFGGRISEAFF	NA	TRBJ1-1	14	TRBV12-3/TRBV12-4	NA
TGTGCCAGCAGCCTGACACTGAACACTGAAGCTTTCTTT	CASSLTLNTEAFF	NA	TRBJ1-1	13	TRBV5-1	many
TGTGCCACCAGTCCTGCTGGGACAGGGTCTCGGAACTATGGCTACACCTTC	CATSPAGTGSRNYGYTF	TRBD1	TRBJ1-2	17	TRBV24-1	many
TGTGCCAGCAGCTCCAGGACCGGTAGCAATCAGCCCCAGCATTTT	CASSSRTGSNQPQHF	NA	TRBJ1-5	15	TRBV7-8	few
TGTGCCAGCAGCCAAAACAGGGGCCAAGAGACCCAGTACTTC	CASSQNRGQETQYF	TRBD1	TRBJ2-5	14	TRBV14	many
TGCAGCGTTGAAACCACAGATACGCAGTATTTT	CSVETTDTQYF	NA	TRBJ2-3	11	TRBV29-1	many
TGTGCCACCAGTGACCAAACAGGGAAGGCTGGCTACACCTTC	CATSDQTGKAGYTF	NA	TRBJ1-2	14	TRBV24-1	NA
TGTGCCAGCAGCAGTGGGGTTAAGCGGGGGGCCTACGAGCAGTACTTC	CASSSGVKRGAYEQYF	TRBD2	TRBJ2-7	16	TRBV11-2	many
TGTGCCAGCAGCCAAGTCACAGATACGCAGTATTTT	CASSQVTDTQYF	NA	TRBJ2-3	12	TRBV7-2	few
TGTGCCAGCAGGCCGGGGTCCGGGGAGCTGTTTTTT	CASRPGSGELFF	NA	TRBJ2-2	12	TRBV12-3/TRBV12-4	many
TGTGCCAGCAGTGCCAGTGCTTCTTTCTGGGATACGCAGTATTTT	CASSASASFWDTQYF	NA	TRBJ2-3	15	TRBV6-4	NA
TGCAGCGTAACCCGAAGGGACAGCCCTTCAGGGACCCAGTACTTC	CSVTRRDSPSGTQYF	TRBD1	TRBJ2-5	15	TRBV29-1	few
TGTGCCAGCAGCCTGTTGATCAGGGACACTGAAGCTTTCTTT	CASSLLIRDTEAFF	NA	TRBJ1-1	14	TRBV5-5	few